This T cell receptor beta chain was found in a study of regulatory and conventional T cells in RAG deficiency. The CDR3 is 12 amino acids. V lost 9 bases to trimming and J lost 1 base, with 9 bases between them. CDR1 and CDR2 (germline): SGHNT, YYREEE (reference sequence). Findings and limits, study-wide: RAG-deficient patients showed markedly lower Shannon entropy and higher Simpson indices than control T-cell subsets. In Omenn syndrome, Treg and Tconv repertoires overlapped >75%.

The data were produced by immunoSEQ multiplex PCR, yet TCRdb's version contains in-frame clones alone and is incomplete. This table has 30,000 to 40,000 clones, about 88% appearing once. With respect to this clone: The antigen remains undetermined.

The same specimen was also included in a second study, on regulatory T cells. That source adds: Amplification used 52 TRBV primers and 13 TRBJ primers.

This clonotype was obtained from a human donor in good health. Sequenced material: CD8+ T cells sorted from blood. This rearrangement joins TRBV5-4 to TRBJ2-3; D is ambiguous. CDR3 in amino acids: CATLDRTDTQYF. The CDR3 bases are TGTGCCACTTTAGATCGCACAGATACGCAGTATTTT.